The 9 T cell receptor beta chains below all came from one sample that was sequenced in a study of blood T cell repertoires in COVID-19. The method was immunoSEQ multiplex PCR; TCRdb's version includes in-frame clones alone and lacks a portion of them. The sample contains about 180,000 clones, approximately 90% of which appear only once. Source material: peripheral blood. These receptors all come from a man between 18 and 29 years old who had recovered from COVID-19.

V gene TRBV14 combines with J gene TRBJ2-3; 7 bases agree with TRBD2. Trimming cost V 3 bases and J 3 bases; bases outside gene matches: 12. Germline V gene data show CDR1 as SGHDN and CDR2 as FVKESK. This CDR3 region has 17 residues. CDR3 DNA sequence: TGTGCCAGCAGCCAGGCTGGTGCGGGAGTTTTGACAGATACGCAGTATTTT. Its translation: CASSQAGAGVLTDTQYF.

The chain employs TRBV10-3 and TRBJ2-1; 7 nucleotides line up with TRBD2. This CDR3 has 14 amino acids. CDR1 ENHRY and CDR2 SYGVKD come from the germline V gene. With 6 bases clipped from V and 8 bases from J, the junction kept 10 bases outside the gene matches. The CDR3 sequence: CAISSGLRVDEQFF. The CDR3 nucleotides read TGTGCCATCAGCTCGGGACTAAGGGTCGATGAGCAGTTCTTC.

The rearrangement uses TRBV28 and TRBJ1-1; 10 nucleotides align to TRBD1. Germline CDR1 MDHEN, CDR2 SYDVKM. The CDR3 loop spans 16 amino acids. V shed 3 bases and J 7 bases; nucleotides not matched to a gene: 11. The CDR3 reads CASSFPSPTGGNEAFF. The CDR3 coding sequence is TGTGCCAGCAGTTTCCCCTCCCCGACAGGGGGCAATGAAGCTTTCTTT.

This chain connects TRBV9 to TRBJ1-3; D remains unclear. Per the germline V gene, CDR1 is SGDLS and CDR2 is YYNGEE. The CDR3 contains 15 residues. V lost 0 bases and J 4 bases, leaving 11 bases between the germline ends. CDR3: CASSVVAGKGNTIYF. Written as DNA, the CDR3 is TGTGCCAGCAGCGTAGTGGCAGGAAAAGGAAACACCATATATTTT.

This clone was counted once. The chain joins TRBV28 to TRBJ2-7, with D unresolved. Germline V gene lookup returns CDR1 MDHEN and CDR2 SYDVKM. V lost 5 bases, J lost 2 bases, and 7 bases lay in between. The CDR3 is made up of 12 amino acids. CDR3 sequence reads: CASSQQTYEQYF. CDR3 bases: TGTGCCAGCAGTCAACAGACCTACGAGCAGTACTTC.

The rearrangement links TRBV4-3 to TRBJ1-1; D is unclear. CDR1 is LGHNA, CDR2 YSLEER, per germline. Trimming took 4 bases from V and 5 from J, leaving 11 bases between them. The CDR3 is made up of 13 amino acids. The CDR3, as DNA: TGCGCCAGCAGCCCCGATAGGAGTACTGAAGCTTTCTTT. It specifies CASSPDRSTEAFF.

The rearrangement links TRBV10-3 to TRBJ2-1; 10 bases align to TRBD2. Germline CDR1 ENHRY, CDR2 SYGVKD. The CDR3 is 15 amino acids. V lost 2 bases, J lost 7 bases, and 5 bases stayed unmatched. The CDR3 loop is CAISEELAGRNEQFF. CDR3 nucleotide sequence: TGTGCCATCAGTGAGGAACTAGCGGGAAGGAATGAGCAGTTCTTC.

This clone was seen a single time. The V and J genes are TRBV28 and TRBJ1-4, with D maybe TRBD1 (6 bases). Germline V gives CDR1 MDHEN, CDR2 SYDVKM. This CDR3 spans 14 amino acids. The ends were cut back, 7 bases at V and 10 bases at J, with 19 bases in the middle. Here the CDR3 reads CASNDGGGSRKLFF. The CDR3 nucleotides read TGTGCCAGCAACGATGGGGGCGGAAGCCGAAAACTGTTTTTT.

This sequence joins TRBV7-9 and TRBJ2-5; no definite D call. CDR1 and CDR2 from the germline V gene are SEHNR and FQNEAQ (reference sequence). Trimming cost V 5 bases and J 2 bases, with 6 bases left between them. This CDR3 is built from 12 residues. CDR3 residues: CASSPTQETQYF. The CDR3 nucleotides are TGTGCCAGCAGCCCGACTCAAGAGACCCAGTACTTC.